The rows below give T cell receptor beta chains drawn from one sample of a study of T-cell memory formation after mild COVID-19. Each CDR3 protein is one row after TCRdb ran MiXCR on the 5' RACE reads. Of a few hundred thousand distinct CDR3 sequences in the sample, roughly a tenth were seen once. The sample was PBMCs or a T cell subset sorted from them (not recorded which). The receptors stem from a man aged 18 to 35 who had mild COVID-19 (a few samples of this study predate the infection). Cell type and time point are not known. Each CDR3 is given with its conserved first and last residue. D genes are given only for firm matches. Clone size is stated in some rows and not others, as once, few, many or a class when expanded.

cdr3_aa cdr3_nt clone_size j_call v_call d_call
CASSQTPTGDETQYF TGTGCCAGCAGCCAAACCCCGACAGGGGACGAGACCCAGTACTTC many TRBJ2-5 TRBV4-2 TRBD1
CASSWRTSGVDTQYF TGTGCCAGCAGTTGGCGGACTAGCGGGGTGGATACGCAGTATTTT few TRBJ2-3 TRBV6-5 TRBD2
CAISPGQLGYTF TGTGCCATCAGCCCGGGACAGCTTGGCTACACCTTC few TRBJ1-2 TRBV10-3 TRBD1
CASSRDRDTYEQYF TGTGCCAGCAGTCGCGACAGGGACACCTACGAGCAGTACTTC few TRBJ2-7 TRBV2 TRBD1
CSAPPGRVITEAFF TGCAGTGCTCCCCCGGGACGGGTAATAACTGAAGCTTTCTTT few TRBJ1-1 TRBV20-1 .
CASSQGGGSNYGYTF TGCGCCAGCAGCCAAGGAGGGGGCAGTAACTATGGCTACACCTTC few TRBJ1-2 TRBV4-1 TRBD1
CASSLWQDYEQYF TGTGCCAGCAGTTTGTGGCAGGACTACGAGCAGTACTTC . TRBJ2-7 TRBV12-3/TRBV12-4 .
CASSSSDRGRVAFF TGTGCCAGCTCATCCTCGGACAGGGGGCGGGTAGCTTTCTTT few TRBJ1-1 TRBV18 TRBD1
CASSLGQKNEKLFF TGTGCCAGCAGTTTGGGGCAGAAGAATGAAAAACTGTTTTTT . TRBJ1-4 TRBV27 .
CASKRDRTGDTEAFF TGCGCCAGCAAACGGGACAGAACTGGTGACACTGAAGCTTTCTTT . TRBJ1-1 TRBV5-1 TRBD1
CASAQDNTDTQYF TGTGCCAGTGCCCAGGACAACACAGATACGCAGTATTTT . TRBJ2-3 TRBV7-9 .
CSAGPGGREKLFF TGCAGTGCCGGGCCAGGGGGGCGAGAAAAACTGTTTTTT . TRBJ1-4 TRBV20-1 TRBD1
CASSKGAGGNEQFF TGTGCCAGCAGTAAAGGGGCAGGGGGCAATGAGCAGTTCTTC many TRBJ2-1 TRBV12-3/TRBV12-4 TRBD1
CASSIASGVYNEQFF TGTGCCAGTAGTATCGCTAGCGGGGTTTACAATGAGCAGTTCTTC few TRBJ2-1 TRBV19 TRBD2
CASSHLEGTIYF TGTGCCAGCAGCCACCTTGAGGGCACCATATATTTT few TRBJ1-3 TRBV3-1 .